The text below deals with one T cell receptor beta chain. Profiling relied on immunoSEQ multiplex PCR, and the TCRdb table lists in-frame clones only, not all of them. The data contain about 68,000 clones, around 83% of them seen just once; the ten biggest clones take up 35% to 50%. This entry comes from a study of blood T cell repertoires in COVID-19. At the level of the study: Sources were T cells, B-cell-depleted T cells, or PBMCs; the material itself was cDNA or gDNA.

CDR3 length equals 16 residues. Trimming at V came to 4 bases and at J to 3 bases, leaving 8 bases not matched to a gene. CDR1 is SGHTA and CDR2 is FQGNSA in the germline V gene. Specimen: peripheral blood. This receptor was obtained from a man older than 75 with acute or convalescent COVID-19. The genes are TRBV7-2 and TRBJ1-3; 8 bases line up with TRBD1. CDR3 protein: CASSSRQGAIGNTIYF. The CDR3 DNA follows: TGTGCCAGCAGCTCCCGCCAGGGGGCTATTGGAAACACCATATATTTT.